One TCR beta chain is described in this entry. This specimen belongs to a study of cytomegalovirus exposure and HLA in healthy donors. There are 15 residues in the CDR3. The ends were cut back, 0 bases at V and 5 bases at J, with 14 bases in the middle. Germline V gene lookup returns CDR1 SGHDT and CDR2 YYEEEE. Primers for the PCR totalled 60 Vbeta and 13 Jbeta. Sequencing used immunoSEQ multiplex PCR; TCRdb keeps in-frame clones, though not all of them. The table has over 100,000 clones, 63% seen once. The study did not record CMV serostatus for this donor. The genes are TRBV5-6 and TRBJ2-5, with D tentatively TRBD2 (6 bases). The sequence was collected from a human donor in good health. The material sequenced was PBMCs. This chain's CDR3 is CASSLGPGVPETQYF. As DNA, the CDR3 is TGTGCCAGCAGCTTGGGACCGGGAGTGCCTGAGACCCAGTACTTC.